Described below is a single TCR beta chain sequence and its context. CDR3 size: 16 residues. V shed 4 bases, J shed 1 base, and the junction held 4 bases outside the gene matches. Germline values: CDR1 SGHRS, CDR2 YFSETQ. The data were taken from a study of control samples from healthy donors and cancer patients. The protocol was immunoSEQ multiplex PCR, while the TCRdb copy is restricted to in-frame clones and leaves out a portion. The sample includes about 140,000 clones, more than 85% seen only once; the top ten take 8.5% to 9.5%. The source is a woman in her twenties or thirties in good health. The rearrangement joins TRBV5-1 to TRBJ2-5, with TRBD2 matching 13 bases. The source material was blood. The CDR3 nucleotides are TGCGCCAGCAGCCTGGGACTAGCGGGGCTCCAAGAGACCCAGTACTTC. Encoded protein: CASSLGLAGLQETQYF.